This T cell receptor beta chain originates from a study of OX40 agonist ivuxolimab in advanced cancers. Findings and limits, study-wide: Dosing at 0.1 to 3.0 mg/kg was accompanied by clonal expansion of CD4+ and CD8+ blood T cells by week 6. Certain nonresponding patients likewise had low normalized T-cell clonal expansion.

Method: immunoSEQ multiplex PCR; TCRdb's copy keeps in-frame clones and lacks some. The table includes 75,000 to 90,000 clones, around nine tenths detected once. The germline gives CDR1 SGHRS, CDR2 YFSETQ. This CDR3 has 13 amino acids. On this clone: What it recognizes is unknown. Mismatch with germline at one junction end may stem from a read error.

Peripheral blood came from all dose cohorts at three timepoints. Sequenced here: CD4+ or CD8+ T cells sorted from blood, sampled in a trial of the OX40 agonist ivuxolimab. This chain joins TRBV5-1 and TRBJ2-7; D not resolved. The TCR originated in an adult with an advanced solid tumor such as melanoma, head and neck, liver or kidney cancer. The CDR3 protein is CASSHDGPYERYF. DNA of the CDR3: TGCGCCAGCAGCCACGACGGACCCTACGAGCGGTACTTC.